This T cell receptor (beta chain) was documented in a study of blood T cells in healthy people across ages. Whole-study findings and limits: The study found TCR beta diversity correlated strongly with naive T cell percentage.

Samples each yielded at least 5.5 micrograms of total RNA. Concerning this clonotype itself: The antigen remains unidentified.

Combining a sample-barcoded 5' primer with a J-beta primer mix, a second PCR ran for about 7 to 12 cycles. A single record per CDR3 protein comes from TCRdb applying MiXCR to the 5' RACE reads. The repertoire has roughly 700,000 distinct CDR3 sequences, approximately 25% of them found once; the top ten carry more than 8%. CDR1 and CDR2 from the germline V gene are MGHRA and YSYEKL. V lost 1 base and J lost 5; bases outside the gene matches: 6. CDR3 length: 15 amino acids. These same records also appear under a second study, on T cells of mothers and their children. Turning to that study: A few healthy Caucasian mothers, along with their six children, served as the donors. Per child, about 2.8 million TCR beta CDR3 reads were obtained, against over 9 million per mother.

The receptor was isolated from a boy aged 5-17 years in good health. The V and J genes are TRBV4-1 and TRBJ2-3; TRBD2 matches 7 bases. Sequenced material: blood. The CDR3 reads CASSQAAGVEDTQYF. For the CDR3, the DNA is TGCGCCAGCAGCCAAGCGGCGGGAGTGGAAGATACGCAGTATTTT.